This TCR beta chain came from a study of cytomegalovirus exposure and HLA in healthy donors. PCR used 60 Vbeta primers and 13 Jbeta primers. Clones were sequenced by immunoSEQ multiplex PCR, and TCRdb holds only the in-frame ones, with some missing. Of nearly 110,000 clones in the sample, around 80% were seen once. Sequencing was carried out using PBMCs. The clonotype comes from a woman aged 50 to 65 in good health and CMV-seropositive.

The CDR3 loop reads CASSLAGLAGYEQFF. CDR3 bases: TGTGCCAGCAGCTTAGCTGGACTAGCGGGGTACGAGCAGTTCTTC. This rearrangement joins TRBV7-2 to TRBJ2-1; TRBD2 matches 12 bases. The CDR3 extends over 15 amino acids. Looked up from germline, CDR1 is SGHTA and CDR2 is FQGNSA. V shed 0 bases, J shed 10 bases, and the junction held 4 bases outside the gene matches.